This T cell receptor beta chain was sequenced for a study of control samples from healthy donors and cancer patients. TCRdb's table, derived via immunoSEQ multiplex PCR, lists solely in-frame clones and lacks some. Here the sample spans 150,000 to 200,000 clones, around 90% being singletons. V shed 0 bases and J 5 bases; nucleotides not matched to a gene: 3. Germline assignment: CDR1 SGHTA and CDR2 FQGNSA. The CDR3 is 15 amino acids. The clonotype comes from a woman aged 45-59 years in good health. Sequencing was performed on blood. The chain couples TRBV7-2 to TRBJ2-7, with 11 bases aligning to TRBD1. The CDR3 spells CASSLAGQGANEQYF. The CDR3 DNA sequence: TGTGCCAGCAGCTTAGCTGGACAGGGGGCTAACGAGCAGTACTTC.